This T cell receptor (beta chain) was identified in a study of blood T cell repertoires in COVID-19. CDR3 size: 20 residues. Germline CDR1 is SGHRS and CDR2 is YFSETQ. V lost 0 bases, J lost 0 bases, and 9 bases stayed unmatched. TCRdb keeps only in-frame clones here, not all; method: immunoSEQ multiplex PCR. The sample includes about 110,000 clones, approximately 80% of them seen just once. The receptor was derived from an elderly woman with acute or convalescent COVID-19. The specimen was peripheral blood. This chain links TRBV5-1 with TRBJ2-1; 13 positions agree with TRBD2. In DNA, the CDR3 is TGCGCCAGCAGCTTGGCACCCGGGACTAGCGGGAAGAGCTCCTACAATGAGCAGTTCTTC. As protein: CASSLAPGTSGKSSYNEQFF.